This T cell receptor (beta chain) was identified in a study of T-cell memory formation after mild COVID-19. The CDR3 sequence is 14 residues long. V was clipped by 0 bases and J by 10 bases; unmatched bases: 6. The germline CDR1 and CDR2 sequences are SGDLS and YYNGEE. TCRdb reprocessed the 5' RACE reads via MiXCR and lists one record per CDR3 protein. The table includes around 35,000 distinct CDR3 sequences, approximately 7.7% detected once. Material: PBMCs or a T cell subset sorted from them (not recorded which). The clonotype originates from a man aged 18 to 29 who had mild COVID-19 (a few samples of this study predate the infection). Cell type and time point are not known. This rearrangement joins TRBV9 to TRBJ2-1; 8 bases align to TRBD1. The CDR3, as DNA: TGTGCCAGCAGCGTAGGGACAGGGAGAGGGGAGCAGTTCTTC. Protein product: CASSVGTGRGEQFF.